This TCR beta chain was obtained from a study of PD-1 blockade in classical Hodgkin lymphoma. Study outcomes and limitations: Prior to therapy, complete responders displayed diversity much like that of newly diagnosed patients.

Germline V gene data show CDR1 as MDHEN and CDR2 as SYDVKM. The CDR3 spans 13 residues. V was shortened by 5 bases and J by 2 bases, with 7 bases between the two germline ends. The repertoire was sequenced with immunoSEQ multiplex PCR; TCRdb's copy has only in-frame clones and lacks some. The table records some 100,000 clones, more than 85% of them present only once. Turning to this clone: The antigen is unknown.

Every patient experienced relapse after autologous stem cell transplantation, and brentuximab vedotin exposure varied. This clonotype was obtained from a human donor with classical Hodgkin lymphoma. The chain couples TRBV28 to TRBJ1-3; D unclear. The starting material was peripheral blood mononuclear cells (PBMCs), obtained before the second cycle of nivolumab. The CDR3 region is CASSPAPGNTIYF. The CDR3 bases are TGTGCCAGCAGTCCCGCTCCTGGAAACACCATATATTTT.